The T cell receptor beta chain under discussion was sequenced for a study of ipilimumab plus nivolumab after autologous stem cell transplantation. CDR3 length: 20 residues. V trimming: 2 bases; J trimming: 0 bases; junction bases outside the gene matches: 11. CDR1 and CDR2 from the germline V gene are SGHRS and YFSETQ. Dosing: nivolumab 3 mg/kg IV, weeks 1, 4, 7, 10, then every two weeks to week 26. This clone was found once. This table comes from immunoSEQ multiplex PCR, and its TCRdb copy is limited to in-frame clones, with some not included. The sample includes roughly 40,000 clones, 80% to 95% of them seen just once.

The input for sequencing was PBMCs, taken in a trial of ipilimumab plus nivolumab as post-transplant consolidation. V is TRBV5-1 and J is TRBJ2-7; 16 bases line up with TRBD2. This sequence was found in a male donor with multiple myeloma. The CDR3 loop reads CASSFLRGLAGGQSSYEQYF. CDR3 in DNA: TGCGCCAGCAGCTTTCTTCGGGGACTAGCGGGAGGGCAGAGCTCCTACGAGCAGTACTTC. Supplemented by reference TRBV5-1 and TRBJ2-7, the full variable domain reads KAGVTQTPRYLIKTRGQQVTLSCSPISGHRSVSWYQQTPGQGLQFLFEYFSETQRNKGNFPGRFSGRQFSNSRSEMNVSTLELGDSALYLCASSFLRGLAGGQSSYEQYFGPGTRLTVT.